The TCR beta chain described here comes from a study of CDR3 diversity in severe acne (dated 2019 in TCRdb). A note on this clonotype: The antigen this receptor binds is unknown. No base quality information exists; no much larger clone differs at one position.

The protocol used for the library was PCR. Instrument on record: Illumina HiSeq 2000. The public reads were quality trimmed at Q25 with fastp and then assembled into clones with MiXCR by TCRdb, keeping productive beta chains. Here each entry gathers all rows of one CDR3 protein and keeps the most common genes and DNA. The sample table lists more than 85,000 distinct CDR3 sequences, roughly 51% of them with a count of one. 12% of the sample comes from the top ten. Compared with germline, V lacks 3 bases and J lacks 1 base; bases without a gene match: 1. The CDR3 covers 13 residues, taking in both the cysteine and the phenylalanine. Only CDR3 DNA is held: 39 bases, read in frame from base 1. Via the germline V gene (reference sequence), CDR1 is DFQATT and CDR2 SNEGSKA.

This chain joins TRBV20-1 to TRBJ2-7; 9 junctional bases match TRBD1. This receptor was identified in a male donor with acne. Sequencing used blood. The nucleotide sequence reads TGCAGTGCTAGGGGGACAGGGTCCTACGAGCAGTACTTC. Translated, it reads CSARGTGSYEQYF.